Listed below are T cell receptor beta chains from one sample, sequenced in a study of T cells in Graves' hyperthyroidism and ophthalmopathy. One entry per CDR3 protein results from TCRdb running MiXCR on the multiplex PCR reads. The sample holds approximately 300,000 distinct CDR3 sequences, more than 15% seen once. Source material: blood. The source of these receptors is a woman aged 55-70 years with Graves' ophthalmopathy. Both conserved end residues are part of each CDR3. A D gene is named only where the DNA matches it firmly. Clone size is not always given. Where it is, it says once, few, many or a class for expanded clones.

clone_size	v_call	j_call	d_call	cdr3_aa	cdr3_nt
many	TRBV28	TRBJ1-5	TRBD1	CATSGTAYFPQHF	TGTGCCACCTCCGGGACAGCGTATTTTCCCCAGCATTTT
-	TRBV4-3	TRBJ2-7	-	CASSQEWTGRGYEQYF	TGCGCCAGCAGCCAAGAATGGACAGGGCGGGGGTACGAGCAGTACTTC
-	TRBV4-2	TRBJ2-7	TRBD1	CASSQERTGAGEQYF	TGTGCCAGCAGCCAAGAGCGTACAGGGGCGGGCGAGCAGTACTTC
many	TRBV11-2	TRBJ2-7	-	CASSLASGTAYEQYF	TGTGCCAGCAGCTTAGCTTCGGGCACAGCCTACGAGCAGTACTTC
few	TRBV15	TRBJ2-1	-	CATSRDRVTQGLDEQFF	TGTGCCACCAGCAGAGATCGGGTCACTCAGGGGCTCGATGAGCAGTTCTTC
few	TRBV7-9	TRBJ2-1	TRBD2	CASSSPGLAHNNEQFF	TGTGCCAGCAGCTCACCGGGACTAGCCCATAACAATGAGCAGTTCTTC
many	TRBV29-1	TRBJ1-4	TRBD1	CSAEGTDSNEKLFF	TGCAGCGCGGAAGGGACAGATTCTAATGAAAAACTGTTTTTT
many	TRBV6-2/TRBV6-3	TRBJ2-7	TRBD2	CASRLAGSEQYF	TGTGCCAGCAGACTAGCGGGATCCGAGCAGTACTTC
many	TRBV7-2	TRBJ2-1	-	CASSYRRSAYNEQFF	TGTGCCAGCAGCTACCGACGAAGCGCCTACAATGAGCAGTTCTTC
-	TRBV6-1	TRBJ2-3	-	CASSYLGSSGPDTQYF	TGTGCCAGCAGTTATCTGGGGTCGTCGGGCCCAGATACGCAGTATTTT
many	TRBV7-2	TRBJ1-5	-	CASSLVGQEPQHF	TGTGCCAGCAGCTTAGTTGGGCAGGAGCCCCAGCATTTT
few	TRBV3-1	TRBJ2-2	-	CASSQEGSVKLFF	TGTGCCAGCAGCCAAGAGGGTAGCGTTAAGCTGTTTTTT
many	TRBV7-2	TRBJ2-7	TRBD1	CASSLHGTGSYYEQYF	TGTGCCAGCAGCTTACACGGGACAGGGTCGTACTACGAGCAGTACTTC
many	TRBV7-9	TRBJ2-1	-	CASSFPYNEQFF	TGTGCCAGCAGCTTCCCCTACAATGAGCAGTTCTTC
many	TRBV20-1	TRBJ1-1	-	CSASDLGMNTEAFF	TGCAGTGCTAGTGATCTGGGGATGAACACTGAAGCTTTCTTT
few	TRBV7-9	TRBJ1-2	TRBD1	CASSLGWDRIYGYTF	TGTGCCAGCAGCTTAGGCTGGGACAGGATCTATGGCTACACCTTC
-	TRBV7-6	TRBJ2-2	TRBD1	CASSQTGATGELFF	TGTGCCAGCAGCCAGACAGGGGCCACCGGGGAGCTGTTTTTT
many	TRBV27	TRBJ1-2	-	CASSSDPFRSYGYTF	TGTGCCAGCAGTAGCGATCCCTTTAGAAGCTATGGCTACACCTTC
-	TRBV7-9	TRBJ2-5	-	CASSPEGGGGETQYF	TGTGCCAGCAGTCCGGAGGGGGGGGGCGGAGAGACCCAGTACTTC
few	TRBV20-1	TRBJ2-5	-	CSASLNRGQETQYF	TGCAGTGCTAGTTTGAATAGGGGGCAAGAGACCCAGTACTTC
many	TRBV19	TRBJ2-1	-	CASSWGTRSYNEQFF	TGTGCCAGTAGTTGGGGCACGCGCTCCTACAATGAGCAGTTCTTC
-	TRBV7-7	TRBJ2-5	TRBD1	CASSLGTGEVTQYF	TGTGCTAGCAGCTTAGGGACAGGTGAAGTGACCCAGTACTTC
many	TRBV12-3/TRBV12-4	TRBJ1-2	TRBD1	CASSPRTGVGGYTF	TGTGCCAGCAGTCCCCGGACAGGGGTGGGTGGCTACACCTTC
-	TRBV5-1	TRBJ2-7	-	CASSLGRQEYYEQYF	TGCGCCAGCAGCTTGGGAAGACAGGAGTACTACGAGCAGTACTTC
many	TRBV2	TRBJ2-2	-	CAIRKSLHTGELFF	TGTGCCATCCGCAAGAGTCTTCACACCGGGGAGCTGTTTTTT
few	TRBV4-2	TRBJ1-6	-	CASSQEDSSYNSPLHF	TGTGCCAGCAGCCAAGAAGACAGCTCCTATAATTCACCCCTCCACTTT
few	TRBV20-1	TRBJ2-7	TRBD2	CSARARGSGGYYEQYF	TGCAGTGCTAGAGCTCGGGGTAGCGGGGGATACTACGAGCAGTACTTC
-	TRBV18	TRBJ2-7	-	CASSPQGQPYEQYF	TGTGCCAGCTCACCGCAAGGACAGCCCTACGAGCAGTACTTC
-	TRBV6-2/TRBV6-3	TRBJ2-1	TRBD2	CASTSGIYNEQFF	TGTGCCAGTACTAGCGGGATATACAATGAGCAGTTCTTC
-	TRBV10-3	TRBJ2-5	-	CAISATAGTSQYF	TGTGCCATCAGTGCAACGGCCGGGACGTCCCAGTACTTC
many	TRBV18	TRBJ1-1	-	CGTREAMNTEAFF	TGTGGCACAAGGGAAGCCATGAACACTGAAGCTTTCTTT
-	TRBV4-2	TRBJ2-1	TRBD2	CASSQEKAGGTEQFF	TGTGCCAGCAGCCAAGAAAAGGCGGGGGGCACTGAGCAGTTCTTC
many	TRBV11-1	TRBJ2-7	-	CASSLSPYEQYF	TGTGCCAGCAGCTTATCTCCCTACGAGCAGTACTTC
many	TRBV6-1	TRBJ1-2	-	CASSEVTEPTNYGYTF	TGTGCCAGCAGTGAAGTGACAGAACCTACTAACTATGGCTACACCTTC
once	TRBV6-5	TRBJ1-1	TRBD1	CASSYEAGGRTGAFF	TGTGCCAGCAGTTACGAGGCAGGGGGAAGGACTGGAGCTTTCTTT
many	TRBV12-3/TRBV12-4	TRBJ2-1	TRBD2	CASSRAGGTYNEQFF	TGTGCCAGCAGCCGAGCGGGAGGAACCTACAATGAGCAGTTCTTC
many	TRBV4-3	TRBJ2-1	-	CASSQGAGSYNEQFF	TGCGCCAGCAGCCAGGGGGCGGGCTCCTACAATGAGCAGTTCTTC
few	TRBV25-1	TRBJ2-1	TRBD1	CASRARTGTGLNEQFF	TGTGCCAGCAGAGCCCGAACCGGGACAGGCCTTAACGAGCAGTTCTTC
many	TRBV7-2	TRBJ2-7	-	CASSLEGWNSYEQYF	TGTGCCAGCAGCTTAGAGGGGTGGAACTCCTACGAGCAGTACTTC
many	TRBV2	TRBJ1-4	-	CASSSGRMGKLFF	TGTGCCAGCAGTTCAGGGAGGATGGGGAAACTGTTTTTT
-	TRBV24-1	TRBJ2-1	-	CATSDPGTDNGDEQFF	TGTGCCACCAGTGACCCCGGGACGGACAATGGGGATGAGCAGTTCTTC
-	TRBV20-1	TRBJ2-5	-	CSASHGGMYQETQYF	TGCAGTGCTAGTCATGGGGGCATGTACCAAGAGACCCAGTACTTC
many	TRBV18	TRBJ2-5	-	CASSPDSRRETQYF	TGTGCCAGCTCACCAGACAGCCGGAGAGAGACCCAGTACTTC
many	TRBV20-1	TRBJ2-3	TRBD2	CSAPGLAGLRSTDTQYF	TGCAGTGCCCCGGGACTAGCGGGATTGAGGAGCACAGATACGCAGTATTTT
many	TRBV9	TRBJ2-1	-	CASNSDYNEQFF	TGTGCCAGCAATAGCGACTACAATGAGCAGTTCTTC
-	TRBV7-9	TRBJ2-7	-	CASIQGLYFSYEQYF	TGTGCCAGCATCCAAGGACTATACTTCTCCTACGAGCAGTACTTC
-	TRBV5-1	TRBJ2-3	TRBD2	CASSLELAGDTQYF	TGCGCCAGCAGCTTGGAGCTAGCGGGTGATACGCAGTATTTT
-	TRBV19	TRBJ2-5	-	CASSIPQGGYQYF	TGTGCCAGTAGTATCCCACAAGGAGGTTATCAGTACTTC
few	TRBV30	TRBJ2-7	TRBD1	CVGTQGAGEAPHYEQYF	TGTGTGGGGACCCAGGGGGCCGGAGAAGCACCACACTACGAGCAGTACTTC